The following is a T cell receptor beta chain sequence with its context. Sequence at one end of the junction differs from germline and may be a read error. cDNA came from roughly 0.47 to 1 ug RNA primed by random hexamers. TCRdb used MiXCR to reprocess the immunoSEQ multiplex PCR reads, holding one entry per CDR3 protein. The sample has about 71,000 distinct CDR3 sequences, roughly 93% seen once. This sample is drawn from a study of CD8 T cells in Susac syndrome. Sequencing used CD4+ T cells from PBMCs. This clonotype originated in a human donor with Susac syndrome.

CDR3 sequence: CASSLGQGDRGRHEKLFF. Written as DNA, the CDR3 is TGTGCTAGCAGCTTAGGACAGGGTGATAGGGGGAGGCATGAAAAACTGTTTTTT. V and J are TRBV7-7 and TRBJ1-4; TRBD1 matches 8 bases. Per the germline V gene, CDR1 is SSHAT and CDR2 is FNYEAQ (reference sequence). The CDR3 covers 18 residues.